This T cell receptor (beta chain) stems from a study of T-cell reconstitution after alpha-beta-depleted transplantation in children. General study points: Surviving thymic progenitors and recipient T cells were the source of high TCRbeta diversity at day 60 in some patients. Reportedly, alpha-beta T cells present about two months post-transplant originated from several hundred expanded clones of graft origin. At the one-year point after transplant, T-cell counts and TCRbeta diversity were found to come mostly from T cells that had been newly produced.

For TCRbeta, the library was prepared with unique molecular identifiers. TCRdb re-derived calls from the PCR reads in MiXCR, one entry per CDR3 protein. This repertoire shows hundreds of thousands of distinct CDR3 sequences, around 23% found once; its top ten account for 13% to 15%. This clonotype has just a few counts. Its antigen is as yet unknown. This CDR3 has 14 amino acids. Trimming left V 0 bases short and J 1 base short, with 9 bases between. Germline CDR1 is DFQATT and CDR2 is SNEGSKA (reference sequence). This specimen was PBMCs, mostly from graft donor cells, taken 360 days after TCRalphabeta/CD19-depleted stem cell transplant. The rearrangement uses TRBV20-1 and TRBJ2-5, with D perhaps TRBD1 or TRBD2 (5 bases each). The clonotype was recovered from a boy under three years old who had a stem cell transplant for acute myeloid leukemia, so the T cells may come from the graft donor. Written as DNA, the CDR3 is TGCAGTGCTAGAGATCGAGGGGCCCAAGAGACCCAGTACTTC. Amino acid sequence: CSARDRGAQETQYF.